This T cell receptor (beta chain) was recorded in a study of metastatic and nonmetastatic thyroid tumors. Study as a whole: Comparison of repertoires was carried out across blood and tumor or nodule tissue from malignant and benign thyroid patients.

Trimming removed 4 bases at V and 1 base at J, with 19 bases between. CDR1 and CDR2 from the germline V gene are SGHAT and FQDESV (reference sequence). This CDR3 has 17 amino acids. In the original analysis: Building a distant-metastasis classifier for papillary thyroid cancer drew on CDR3 differences across clinicopathological groups. TCRdb re-analyzed the PCR reads using MiXCR. The V and J calls here are based on TCRdb, not the publication. The table records around 42,000 clones, 9.5% to 12% of them present only once. No treatment had been given to any patient before thyroid surgery. The genes are TRBV11-1 and TRBJ1-1, with D possibly being TRBD1 (5 bases). The receptor was derived from a female donor with papillary thyroid cancer or a benign thyroid nodule (not recorded which). Some clones in this sample may be carry-over from other donors' samples. Input material: blood. The chain's CDR3 is CASSSLLGTSPNTEAFF. CDR3 in DNA: TGTGCCAGCAGCTCTCTCCTAGGGACTTCACCGAACACTGAAGCTTTCTTT.